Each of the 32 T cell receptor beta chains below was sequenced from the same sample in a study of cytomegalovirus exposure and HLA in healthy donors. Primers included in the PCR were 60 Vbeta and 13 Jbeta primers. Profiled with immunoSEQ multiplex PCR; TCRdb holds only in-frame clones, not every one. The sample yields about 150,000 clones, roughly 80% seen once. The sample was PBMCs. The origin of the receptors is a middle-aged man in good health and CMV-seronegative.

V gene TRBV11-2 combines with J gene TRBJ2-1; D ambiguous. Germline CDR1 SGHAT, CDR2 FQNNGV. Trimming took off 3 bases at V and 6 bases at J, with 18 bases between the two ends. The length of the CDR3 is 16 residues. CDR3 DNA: TGTGCCAGCAGCTTTACCGGGTTCCACGGTACCAATGAGCAGTTCTTC. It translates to CASSFTGFHGTNEQFF.

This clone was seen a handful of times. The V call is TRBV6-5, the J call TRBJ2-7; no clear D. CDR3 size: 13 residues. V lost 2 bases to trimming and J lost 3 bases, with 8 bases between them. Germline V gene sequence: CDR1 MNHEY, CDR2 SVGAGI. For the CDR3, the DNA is TGTGCCAGCAGTTACGGCAGAGGCTACGAGCAGTACTTC. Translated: CASSYGRGYEQYF.

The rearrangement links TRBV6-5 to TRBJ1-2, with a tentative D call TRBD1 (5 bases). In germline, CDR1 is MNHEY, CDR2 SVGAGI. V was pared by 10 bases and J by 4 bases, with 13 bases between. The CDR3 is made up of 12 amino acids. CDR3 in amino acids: CATLQGIYGYTF. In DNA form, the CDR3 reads TGTGCCACCTTGCAGGGTATCTATGGCTACACCTTC.

As DNA, the CDR3 is TGTGCCAGCAGCCCCTACCGACTAGCCCTACGGGGGGCCAACGTCCTGACTTTC. This encodes CASSPYRLALRGANVLTF. The chain couples TRBV7-9 to TRBJ2-6; 7 bases fit TRBD2. CDR1 is SEHNR, CDR2 FQNEAQ, per germline (reference sequence). This CDR3 region has 18 residues. With V trimmed by 5 bases and J by 4 bases, 14 bases remained unmatched. The variable domain in full, with the rest retrieved from reference TRBV7-9 and TRBJ2-6, is DTGVSQNPRHKITKRGQNVTFRCDPISEHNRLYWYRQTLGQGPEFLTYFQNEAQLEKSRLLSDRFSAERPKGSFSTLEIQRTEQGDSAMYLCASSPYRLALRGANVLTFGAGSRLTVL.

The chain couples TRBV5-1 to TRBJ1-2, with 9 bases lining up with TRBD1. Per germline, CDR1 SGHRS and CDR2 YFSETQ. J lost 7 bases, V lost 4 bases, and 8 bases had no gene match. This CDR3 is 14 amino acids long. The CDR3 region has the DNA TGCGCCAGCAGCGAGGGACAGGGTTTTGGTGGCTACACCTTC. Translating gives CASSEGQGFGGYTF.

The CDR3 sequence is CASSVGDTFNYGYTF. CDR3 nucleotide sequence: TGCGCCAGCAGCGTGGGGGACACCTTTAACTATGGCTACACCTTC. The chain links TRBV5-1 to TRBJ1-2; tentatively, D is TRBD1 (6 bases). From germline, CDR1 is SGHRS and CDR2 YFSETQ. The length of the CDR3 is 15 residues. Trimming took off 4 bases at V and 1 base at J, with 14 bases between the two ends.

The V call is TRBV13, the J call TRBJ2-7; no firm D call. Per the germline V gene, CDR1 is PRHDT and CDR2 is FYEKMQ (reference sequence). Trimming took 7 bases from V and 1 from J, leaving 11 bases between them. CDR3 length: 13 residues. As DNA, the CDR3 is TGTGCCAGCACCCCTTTTAGATCCTACGAGCAGTACTTC. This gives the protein CASTPFRSYEQYF.

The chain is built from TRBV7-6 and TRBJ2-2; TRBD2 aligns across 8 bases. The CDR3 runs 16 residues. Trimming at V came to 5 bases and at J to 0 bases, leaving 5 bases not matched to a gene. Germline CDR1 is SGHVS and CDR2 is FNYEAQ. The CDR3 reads CASSPGGGPNTGELFF. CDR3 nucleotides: TGTGCCAGCAGCCCGGGGGGGGGCCCGAACACCGGGGAGCTGTTTTTT.

The CDR3 is CASSSDRFRTGGWAQYF. For the CDR3, the DNA is TGTGCCAGCAGTTCCGACCGTTTCCGTACTGGGGGGTGGGCCCAGTACTTC. The chain employs TRBV28 and TRBJ2-5; D is possibly TRBD2 (6 bases). V was trimmed by 4 bases and J by 9 bases, leaving 27 bases between them. CDR1 is MDHEN and CDR2 is SYDVKM in the germline V gene. The CDR3 is made up of 17 amino acids.

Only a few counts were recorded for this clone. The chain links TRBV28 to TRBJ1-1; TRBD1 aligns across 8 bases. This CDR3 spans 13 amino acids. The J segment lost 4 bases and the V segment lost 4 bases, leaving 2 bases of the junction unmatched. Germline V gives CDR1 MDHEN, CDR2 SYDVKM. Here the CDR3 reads CASSSTGGTEAFF. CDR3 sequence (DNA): TGTGCCAGCAGTTCCACAGGGGGCACTGAAGCTTTCTTT.

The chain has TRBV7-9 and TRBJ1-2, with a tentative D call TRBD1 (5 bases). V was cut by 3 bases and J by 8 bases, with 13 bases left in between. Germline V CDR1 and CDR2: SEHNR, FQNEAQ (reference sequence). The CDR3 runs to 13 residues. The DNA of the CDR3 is TGTGCCAGCAGCTTCCAGGGAAATGGAGGCTACACCTTC. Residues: CASSFQGNGGYTF.

The CDR3 bases are TGTGCCAGCAGCTTAGCGGAGAGCGGGGAGTATTTT. It yields the protein CASSLAESGEYF. The chain couples TRBV7-2 to TRBJ2-3; 7 positions match TRBD2. Germline values: CDR1 SGHTA, CDR2 FQGNSA. CDR3 length equals 12 residues. The trim removed 0 bases at V and 13 bases at J, leaving 4 bases unmatched.

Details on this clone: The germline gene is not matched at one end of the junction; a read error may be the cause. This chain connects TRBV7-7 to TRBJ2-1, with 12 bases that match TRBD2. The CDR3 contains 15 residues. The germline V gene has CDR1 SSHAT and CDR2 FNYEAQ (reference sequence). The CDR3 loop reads CASSPGTSGSYEQFF. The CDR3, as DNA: TGTGCTAGCAGCCCCGGGACTAGCGGGTCTTATGAGCAGTTCTTC.

The chain's CDR3 is CASSVAGGDTGELFF. The CDR3 DNA sequence: TGTGCCAGCAGCGTAGCGGGGGGAGACACCGGGGAGCTGTTTTTT. This chain links TRBV9 with TRBJ2-2; 7 bases fit TRBD2. The trim removed 0 bases at V and 3 bases at J, leaving 2 bases unmatched. There are 15 residues in the CDR3. Germline V gene lookup returns CDR1 SGDLS and CDR2 YYNGEE.

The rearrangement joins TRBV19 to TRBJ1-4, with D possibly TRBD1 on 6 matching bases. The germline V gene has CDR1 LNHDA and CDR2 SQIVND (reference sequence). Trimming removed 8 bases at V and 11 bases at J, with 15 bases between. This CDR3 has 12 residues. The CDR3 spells CASHRVKEKLFF. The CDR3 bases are TGTGCCAGTCACAGGGTTAAGGAGAAACTGTTTTTT.

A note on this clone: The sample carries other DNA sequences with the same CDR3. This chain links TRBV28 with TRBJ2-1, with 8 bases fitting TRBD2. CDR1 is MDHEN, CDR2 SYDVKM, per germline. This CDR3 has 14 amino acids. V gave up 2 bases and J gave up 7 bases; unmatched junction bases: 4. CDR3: CASSLTGGRNEQFF. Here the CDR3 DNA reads TGTGCCAGCAGTTTAACGGGGGGGCGAAATGAGCAGTTCTTC.

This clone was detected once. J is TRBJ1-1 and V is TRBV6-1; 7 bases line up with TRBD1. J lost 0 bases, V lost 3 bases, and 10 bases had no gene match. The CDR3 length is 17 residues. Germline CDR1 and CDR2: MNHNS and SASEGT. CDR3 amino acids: CASSDYRTGLMNTEAFF. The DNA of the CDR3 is TGTGCCAGCAGTGACTATAGGACAGGCCTTATGAACACTGAAGCTTTCTTT.

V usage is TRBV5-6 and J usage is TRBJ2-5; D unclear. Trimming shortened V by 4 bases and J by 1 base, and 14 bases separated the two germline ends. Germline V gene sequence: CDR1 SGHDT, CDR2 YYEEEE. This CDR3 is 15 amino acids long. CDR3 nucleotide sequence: TGTGCCAGCAGCCGGTGGGCAGGCATCCAAGAGACCCAGTACTTC. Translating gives CASSRWAGIQETQYF. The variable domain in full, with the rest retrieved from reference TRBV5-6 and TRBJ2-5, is DAGVTQSPTHLIKTRGQQVTLRCSPKSGHDTVSWYQQALGQGPQFIFQYYEEEERQRGNFPDRFSGHQFPNYSSELNVNALLLGDSALYLCASSRWAGIQETQYFGPGTRLLVL.

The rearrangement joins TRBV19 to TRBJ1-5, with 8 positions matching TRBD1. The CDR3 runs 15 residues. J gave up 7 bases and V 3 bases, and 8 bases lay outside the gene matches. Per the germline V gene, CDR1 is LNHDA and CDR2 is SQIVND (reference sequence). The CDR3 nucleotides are TGTGCCAGTAGTATTGGCCAGGGGGCGAGGCAGCCCCAGCATTTT. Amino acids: CASSIGQGARQPQHF.

CDR3 coding DNA: TGTGCCACTGAGGGACTAGCGGGAGCGTTGGGTGAGCAGTTCTTC. Encoded protein: CATEGLAGALGEQFF. V usage is TRBV6-1 and J usage is TRBJ2-1; 14 bases match TRBD2. Germline CDR1 is MNHNS and CDR2 is SASEGT. Trimming cost V 10 bases and J 9 bases; bases outside gene matches: 11. The CDR3 covers 15 residues.

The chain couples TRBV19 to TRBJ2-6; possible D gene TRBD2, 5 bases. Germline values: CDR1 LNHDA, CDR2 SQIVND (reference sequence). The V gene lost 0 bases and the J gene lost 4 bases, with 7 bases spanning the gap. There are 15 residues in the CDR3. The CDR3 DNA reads TGTGCCAGTAGTATAGAGGGGAGAGGGGCCAACGTCCTGACTTTC. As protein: CASSIEGRGANVLTF.

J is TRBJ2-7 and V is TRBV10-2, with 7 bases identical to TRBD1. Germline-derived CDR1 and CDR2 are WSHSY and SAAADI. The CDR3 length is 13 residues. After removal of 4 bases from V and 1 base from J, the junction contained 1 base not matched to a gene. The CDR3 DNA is TGCGCCAGCAGTGGGGACAGTTCCTACGAGCAGTACTTC. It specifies CASSGDSSYEQYF.

DNA for the CDR3: TGTGCCAGCAGTTACGGACGACTAGCTTACAATGAGCAGTTCTTC. This encodes CASSYGRLAYNEQFF. This chain joins TRBV6-5 and TRBJ2-1, with 7 bases matching TRBD2. CDR1 is MNHEY and CDR2 is SVGAGI in the germline V gene. The CDR3 has 15 amino acids. The V gene end was trimmed by 2 bases and the J gene end by 4 bases; junction bases not matched to a gene: 5.

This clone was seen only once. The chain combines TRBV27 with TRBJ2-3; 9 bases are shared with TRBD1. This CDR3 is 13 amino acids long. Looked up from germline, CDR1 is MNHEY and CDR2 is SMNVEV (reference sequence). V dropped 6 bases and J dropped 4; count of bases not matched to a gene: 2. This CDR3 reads CASRDRGPDTQYF. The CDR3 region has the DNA TGTGCCAGCAGGGACAGGGGCCCAGATACGCAGTATTTT.

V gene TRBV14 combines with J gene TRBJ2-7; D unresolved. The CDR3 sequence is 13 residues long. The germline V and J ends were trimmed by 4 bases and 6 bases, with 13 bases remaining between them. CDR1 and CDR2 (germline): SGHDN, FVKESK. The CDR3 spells CASSLGFGCEQYF. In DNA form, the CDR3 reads TGTGCCAGCAGCCTCGGCTTCGGGTGCGAGCAGTACTTC.

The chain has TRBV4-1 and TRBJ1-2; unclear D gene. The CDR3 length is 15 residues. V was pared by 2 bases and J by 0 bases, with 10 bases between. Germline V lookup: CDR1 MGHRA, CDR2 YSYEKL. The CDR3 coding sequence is TGCGCCAGCAGCCAAAACAACGGAGCTAACTATGGCTACACCTTC. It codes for CASSQNNGANYGYTF.

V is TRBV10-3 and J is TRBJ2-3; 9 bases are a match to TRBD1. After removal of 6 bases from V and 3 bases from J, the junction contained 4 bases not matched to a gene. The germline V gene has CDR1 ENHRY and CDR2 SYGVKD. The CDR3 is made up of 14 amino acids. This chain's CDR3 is CAIRRDRETDTQYF. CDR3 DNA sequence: TGTGCCATCAGAAGGGACAGGGAAACAGATACGCAGTATTTT.

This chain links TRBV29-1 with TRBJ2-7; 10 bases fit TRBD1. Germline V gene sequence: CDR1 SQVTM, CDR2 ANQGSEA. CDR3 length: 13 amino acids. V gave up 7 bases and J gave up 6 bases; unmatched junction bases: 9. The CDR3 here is CSASRDRGGEQYF. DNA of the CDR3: TGCAGCGCTAGCCGGGACAGGGGTGGCGAGCAGTACTTC.

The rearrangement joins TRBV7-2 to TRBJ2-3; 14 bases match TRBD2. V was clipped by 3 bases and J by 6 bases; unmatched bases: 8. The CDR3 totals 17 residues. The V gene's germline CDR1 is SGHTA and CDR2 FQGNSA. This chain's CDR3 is CASSFQTSGGAVDTQYF. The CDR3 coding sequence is TGTGCCAGCAGCTTCCAGACTAGCGGGGGGGCAGTCGATACGCAGTATTTT.

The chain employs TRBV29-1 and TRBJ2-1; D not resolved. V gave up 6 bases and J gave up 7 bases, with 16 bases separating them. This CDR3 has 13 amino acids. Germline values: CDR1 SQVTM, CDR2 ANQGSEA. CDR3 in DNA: TGCAGCGTCCGCCCCAAAACTCGAAATGAGCAGTTCTTC. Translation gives CSVRPKTRNEQFF.

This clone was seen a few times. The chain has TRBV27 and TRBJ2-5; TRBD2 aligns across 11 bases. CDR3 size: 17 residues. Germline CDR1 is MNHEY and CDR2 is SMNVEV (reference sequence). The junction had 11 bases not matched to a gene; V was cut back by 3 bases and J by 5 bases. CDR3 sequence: CASSFSLAGGRGETQYF. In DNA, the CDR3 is TGTGCCAGCAGTTTCAGCCTAGCGGGAGGTCGAGGGGAGACCCAGTACTTC.

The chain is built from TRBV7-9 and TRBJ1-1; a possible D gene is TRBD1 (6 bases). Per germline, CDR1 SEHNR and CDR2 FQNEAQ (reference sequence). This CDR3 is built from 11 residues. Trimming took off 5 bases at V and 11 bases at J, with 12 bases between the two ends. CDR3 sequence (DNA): TGTGCCAGCAGCGGTCGGACAGAGGCTTTCTTT. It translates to CASSGRTEAFF.